The clone carrying this T cell receptor (beta chain) has just one count. Its antigen is unknown. This sample was included in a study of cytomegalovirus exposure and HLA in healthy donors. The wider study: The 550 to 800 first-cohort repertoires and the 95 to 150 validation repertoires shared the same platform, a later analysis reported.

Clones were read by immunoSEQ multiplex PCR, and TCRdb kept only the in-frame ones, dropping some. The sample lists some 250,000 clones, almost 90% seen once, with 0.37% in the top ten. A roughly 120-subject validation cohort, separate from the approximately 690-subject first cohort, supplied the donors. Broader study findings: Among TCR beta chains, those listed as cytomegalovirus-associated numbered around 180.

Per germline, CDR1 MGHRA and CDR2 YSYEKL. The V and J ends lost 3 bases and 5 bases respectively, with 11 bases between them. CDR3 size: 13 residues. The gene calls are TRBV4-1 and TRBJ2-7; maybe TRBD1 (5 bases). The sample comprised PBMCs. The sequence was obtained from a woman younger than 35 in good health and CMV-seronegative. The CDR3 bases are TGCGCCAGCAGCCAGGGCAGGGATGACGAGCAGTACTTC. This encodes CASSQGRDDEQYF.